This T cell receptor (beta chain) derives from a study of CD8 T cells in Susac syndrome. TCR beta was sequenced from blood CD8+ and CD4+ T cells. Included as multiple sclerosis controls were treatment-naive patients who had stable or active relapsing-remitting disease. It was negative isolation that provided the CD8+ and CD4+ T cells, whereas TEMRA cells were enriched by FACS. This clonotype appeared a single time. The V end was cut by 3 bases, the J end by 2 bases, with 12 bases between. CDR3 length equals 15 residues. Germline V gene data show CDR1 as MDHEN and CDR2 as SYDVKM. cDNA came from around 0.54 to 1 ug RNA primed by random hexamers. An immunoSEQ multiplex PCR amplified TCR beta CDR3 over 54 Vbeta and 13 Jbeta. TCRdb re-derived calls from the immunoSEQ multiplex PCR reads in MiXCR, one entry per CDR3 protein. The table includes 100,000 to 150,000 distinct CDR3 sequences, just over 90% detected once.

This rearrangement joins TRBV28 to TRBJ2-3; tentative D call: TRBD1 (5 bases). This receptor was taken from a human donor with multiple sclerosis. The sample taken for sequencing was CD8+ T cells from PBMCs. The CDR3 DNA reads as TGTGCCAGCAGTTTGAGCGACAGCTACACAGATACGCAGTATTTT. Protein: CASSLSDSYTDTQYF.